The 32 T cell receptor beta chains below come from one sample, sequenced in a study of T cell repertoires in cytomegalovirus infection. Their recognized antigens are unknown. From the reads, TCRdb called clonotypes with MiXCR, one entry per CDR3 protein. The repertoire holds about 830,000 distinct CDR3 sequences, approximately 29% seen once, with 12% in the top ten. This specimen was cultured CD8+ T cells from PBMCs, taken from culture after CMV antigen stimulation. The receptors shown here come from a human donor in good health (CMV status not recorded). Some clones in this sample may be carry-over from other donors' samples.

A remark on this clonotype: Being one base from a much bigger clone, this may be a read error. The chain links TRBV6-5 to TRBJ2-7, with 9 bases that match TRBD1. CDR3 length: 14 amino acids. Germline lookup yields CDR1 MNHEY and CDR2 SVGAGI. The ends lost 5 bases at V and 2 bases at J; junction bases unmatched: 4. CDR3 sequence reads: CASSVRDRAYEQYF. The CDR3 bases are TGTGCCAGCAGTGTCCGGGACAGGGCCTACGAGCAGTACTTC.

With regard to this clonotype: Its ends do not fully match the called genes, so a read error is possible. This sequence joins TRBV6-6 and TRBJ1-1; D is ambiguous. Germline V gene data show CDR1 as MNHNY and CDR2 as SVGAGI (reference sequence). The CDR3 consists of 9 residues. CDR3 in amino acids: CASSSGGLF. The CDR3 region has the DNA TGTGCCAGCAGTTCAGGAGGTCTCTTT.

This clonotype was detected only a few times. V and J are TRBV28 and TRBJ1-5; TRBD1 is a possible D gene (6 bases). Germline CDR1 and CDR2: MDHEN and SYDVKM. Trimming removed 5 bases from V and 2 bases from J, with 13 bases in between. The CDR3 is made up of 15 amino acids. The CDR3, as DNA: TGTGCCAGCAGTCCCCGGGGGGGCCGCAATCAGCCCCAGCATTTT. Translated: CASSPRGGRNQPQHF.

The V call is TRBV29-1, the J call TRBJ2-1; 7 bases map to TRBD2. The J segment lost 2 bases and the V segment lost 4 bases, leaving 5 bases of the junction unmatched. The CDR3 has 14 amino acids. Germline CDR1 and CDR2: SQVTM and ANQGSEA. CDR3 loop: CSVGARGAYNEQFF. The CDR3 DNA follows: TGCAGCGTTGGTGCCCGGGGGGCCTACAATGAGCAGTTCTTC.

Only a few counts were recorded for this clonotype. The CDR3: CAISEGRGGLYEQYF. Here the CDR3 DNA reads TGTGCCATCAGTGAAGGGCGGGGGGGCCTCTACGAGCAGTACTTC. V usage is TRBV10-3 and J usage is TRBJ2-7; 9 bases are shared with TRBD2. Trimming cost V 3 bases and J 3 bases; bases outside gene matches: 6. Germline V CDR1 and CDR2: ENHRY, SYGVKD. CDR3 length equals 15 residues.

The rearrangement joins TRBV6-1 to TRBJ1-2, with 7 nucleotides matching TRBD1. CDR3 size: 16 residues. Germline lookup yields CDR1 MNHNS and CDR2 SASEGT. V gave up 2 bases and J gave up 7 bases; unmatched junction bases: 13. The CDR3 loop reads CASSEILRGSIGGYTF. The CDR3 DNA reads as TGTGCCAGCAGTGAAATACTCAGGGGGAGTATTGGTGGCTACACCTTC.

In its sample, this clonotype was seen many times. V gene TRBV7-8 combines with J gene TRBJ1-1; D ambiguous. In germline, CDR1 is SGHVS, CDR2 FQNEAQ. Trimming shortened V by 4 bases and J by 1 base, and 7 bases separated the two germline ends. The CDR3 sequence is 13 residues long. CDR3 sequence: CASSSNRNTEAFF. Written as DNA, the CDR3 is TGTGCCAGCAGCTCAAATCGGAACACTGAAGCTTTCTTT.

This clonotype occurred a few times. CDR3 sequence reads: CASSLTSGGLITDTQYF. The CDR3 nucleotides read TGTGCCAGCAGTTTGACTAGCGGGGGCCTTATCACAGATACGCAGTATTTT. The chain is built from TRBV12-3 or TRBV12-4 and TRBJ2-3; 12 bases fit TRBD2. The V segment lost 3 bases and the J segment 2 bases; nucleotides outside the gene matches: 6. CDR3 length: 17 amino acids.

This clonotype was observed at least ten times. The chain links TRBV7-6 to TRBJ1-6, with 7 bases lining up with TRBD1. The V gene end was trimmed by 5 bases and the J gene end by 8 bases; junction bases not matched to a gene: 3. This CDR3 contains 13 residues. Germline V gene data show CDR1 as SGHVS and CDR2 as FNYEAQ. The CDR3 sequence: CASSATGDSPLHF. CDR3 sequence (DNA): TGTGCCAGCAGCGCCACAGGGGATTCACCCCTCCACTTT.

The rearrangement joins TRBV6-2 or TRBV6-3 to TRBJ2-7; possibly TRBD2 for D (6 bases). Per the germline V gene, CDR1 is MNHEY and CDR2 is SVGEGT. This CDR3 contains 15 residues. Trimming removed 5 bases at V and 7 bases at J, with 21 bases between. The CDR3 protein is CASSEPLDFAGEQYF. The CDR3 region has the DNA TGTGCCAGCAGTGAACCCCTTGACTTCGCGGGGGAGCAGTACTTC.

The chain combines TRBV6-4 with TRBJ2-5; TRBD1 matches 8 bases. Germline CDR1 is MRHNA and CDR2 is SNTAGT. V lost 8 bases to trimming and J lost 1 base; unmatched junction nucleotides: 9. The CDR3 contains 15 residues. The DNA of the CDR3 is TGTGCCAGCCAGGGACAGGTCTTACCCCAAGAGACCCAGTACTTC. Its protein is CASQGQVLPQETQYF.

The CDR3 DNA follows: TGTGCCAGCAGCCCCTTGGGCGTTAGGGAGACCCAGTACTTC. This codes for CASSPLGVRETQYF. V usage is TRBV7-9 and J usage is TRBJ2-5; no definite D call. CDR3 length equals 14 residues. Germline V gives CDR1 SEHNR, CDR2 FQNEAQ (reference sequence). The ends were cut back, 5 bases at V and 5 bases at J, with 15 bases in the middle.

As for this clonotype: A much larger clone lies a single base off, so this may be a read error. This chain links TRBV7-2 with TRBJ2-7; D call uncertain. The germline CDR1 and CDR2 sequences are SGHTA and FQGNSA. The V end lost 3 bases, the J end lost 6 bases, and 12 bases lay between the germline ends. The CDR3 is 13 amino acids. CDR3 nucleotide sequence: TGTGCCAGCAGCTTGGCTAGGACCTGCGAGCAGTACTTC. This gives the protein CASSLARTCEQYF.

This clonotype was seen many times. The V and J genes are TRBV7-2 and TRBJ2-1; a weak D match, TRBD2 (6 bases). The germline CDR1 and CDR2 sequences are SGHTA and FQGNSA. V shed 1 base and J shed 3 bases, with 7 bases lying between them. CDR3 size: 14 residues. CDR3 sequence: CASSLDSGYNEQFF. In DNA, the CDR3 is TGTGCCAGCAGCTTAGATAGCGGCTACAATGAGCAGTTCTTC.

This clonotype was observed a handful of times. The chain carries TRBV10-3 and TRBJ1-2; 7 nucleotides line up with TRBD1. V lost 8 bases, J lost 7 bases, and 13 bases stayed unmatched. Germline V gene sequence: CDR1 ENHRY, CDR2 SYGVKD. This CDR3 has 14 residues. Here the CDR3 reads CAILPQTGSGGYTF. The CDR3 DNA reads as TGTGCCATCCTTCCACAGACAGGGTCCGGTGGCTACACCTTC.

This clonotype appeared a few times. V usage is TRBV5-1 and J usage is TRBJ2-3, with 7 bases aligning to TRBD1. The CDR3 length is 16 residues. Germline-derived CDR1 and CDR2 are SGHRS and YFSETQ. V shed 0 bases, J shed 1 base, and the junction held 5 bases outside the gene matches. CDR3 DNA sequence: TGCGCCAGCAGCTTGGACAGGGGTACCCGCACAGATACGCAGTATTTT. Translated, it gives CASSLDRGTRTDTQYF.

CDR3: CASSLFPQGTSYNEQFF. For the CDR3, the DNA is TGTGCCAGCAGCTTATTTCCACAGGGTACGTCCTACAATGAGCAGTTCTTC. The rearrangement joins TRBV11-1 to TRBJ2-1; TRBD1 is a possible D gene (6 bases). V dropped 2 bases and J dropped 1 base, with 15 bases sitting between them. Per germline, CDR1 SGHAT and CDR2 FQDESV (reference sequence). This CDR3 region has 17 residues.

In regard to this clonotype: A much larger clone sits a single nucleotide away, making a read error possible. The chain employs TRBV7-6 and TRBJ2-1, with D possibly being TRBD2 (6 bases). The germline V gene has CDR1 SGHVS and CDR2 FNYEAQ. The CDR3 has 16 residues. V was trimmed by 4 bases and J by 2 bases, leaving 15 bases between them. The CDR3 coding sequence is TGTGCCAGCAGCTCTAGTGGGGGGTCACCCTACAATGAGCAGTTCTTC. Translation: CASSSSGGSPYNEQFF.

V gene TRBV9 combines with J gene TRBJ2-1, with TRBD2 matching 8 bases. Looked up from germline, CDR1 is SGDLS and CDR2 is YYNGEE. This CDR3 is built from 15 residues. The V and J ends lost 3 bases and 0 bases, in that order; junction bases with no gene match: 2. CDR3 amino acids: CASSDTSGSYNEQFF. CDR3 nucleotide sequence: TGTGCCAGCAGCGATACTAGCGGCTCCTACAATGAGCAGTTCTTC.

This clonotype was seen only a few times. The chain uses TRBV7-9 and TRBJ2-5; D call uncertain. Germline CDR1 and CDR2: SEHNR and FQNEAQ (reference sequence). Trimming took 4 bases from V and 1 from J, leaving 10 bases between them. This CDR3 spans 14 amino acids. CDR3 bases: TGTGCCAGCAGCTCACCAAGGGTCCAAGAGACCCAGTACTTC. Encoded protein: CASSSPRVQETQYF.

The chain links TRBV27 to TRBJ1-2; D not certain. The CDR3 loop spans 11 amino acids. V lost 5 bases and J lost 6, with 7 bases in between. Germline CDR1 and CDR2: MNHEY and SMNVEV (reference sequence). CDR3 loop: CASSGSHGYTF. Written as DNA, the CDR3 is TGTGCCAGCAGTGGGAGTCATGGCTACACCTTC.

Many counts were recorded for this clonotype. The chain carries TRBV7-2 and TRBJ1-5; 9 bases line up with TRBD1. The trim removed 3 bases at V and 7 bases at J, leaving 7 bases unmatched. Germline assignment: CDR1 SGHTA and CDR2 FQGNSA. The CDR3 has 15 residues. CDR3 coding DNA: TGTGCCAGCAGCTTTAGTACAGGGGGCGGGCAGCCCCAGCATTTT. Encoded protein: CASSFSTGGGQPQHF.

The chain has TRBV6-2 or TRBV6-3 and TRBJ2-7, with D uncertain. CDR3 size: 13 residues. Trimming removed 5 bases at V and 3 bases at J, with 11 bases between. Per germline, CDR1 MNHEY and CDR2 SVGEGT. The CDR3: CASSPYKNYEQYV. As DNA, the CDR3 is TGTGCCAGCAGTCCCTACAAGAACTACGAGCAGTACGTC.

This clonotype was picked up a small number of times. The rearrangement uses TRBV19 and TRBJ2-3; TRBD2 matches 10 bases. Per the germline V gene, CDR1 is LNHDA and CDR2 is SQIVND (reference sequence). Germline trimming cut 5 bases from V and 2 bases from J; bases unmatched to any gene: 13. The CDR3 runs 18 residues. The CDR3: CASSAASIAGGPTDTQYF. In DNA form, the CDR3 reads TGTGCCAGTAGTGCCGCTTCTATAGCGGGGGGCCCCACAGATACGCAGTATTTT.

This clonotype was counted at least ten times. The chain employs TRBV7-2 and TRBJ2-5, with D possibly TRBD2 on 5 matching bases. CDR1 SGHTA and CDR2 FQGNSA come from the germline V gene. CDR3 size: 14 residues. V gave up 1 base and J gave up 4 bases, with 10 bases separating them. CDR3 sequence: CASSLVGDGETQYF. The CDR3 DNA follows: TGTGCCAGCAGCTTAGTCGGGGATGGAGAGACCCAGTACTTC.

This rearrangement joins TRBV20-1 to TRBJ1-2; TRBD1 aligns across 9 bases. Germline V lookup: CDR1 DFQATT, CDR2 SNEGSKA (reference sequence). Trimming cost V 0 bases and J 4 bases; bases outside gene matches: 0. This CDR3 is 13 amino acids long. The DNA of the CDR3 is TGCAGTGCTAGAGAGGACAGGGGCTATGGCTACACCTTC. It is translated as CSAREDRGYGYTF.

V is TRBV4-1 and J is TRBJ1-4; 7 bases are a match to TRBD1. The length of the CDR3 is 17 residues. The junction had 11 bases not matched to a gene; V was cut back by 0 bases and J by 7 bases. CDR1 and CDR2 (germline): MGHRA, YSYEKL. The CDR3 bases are TGCGCCAGCAGCCAAGAAAGTCGGAGGGGGCCTCTTGAAAAACTGTTTTTT. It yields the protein CASSQESRRGPLEKLFF.

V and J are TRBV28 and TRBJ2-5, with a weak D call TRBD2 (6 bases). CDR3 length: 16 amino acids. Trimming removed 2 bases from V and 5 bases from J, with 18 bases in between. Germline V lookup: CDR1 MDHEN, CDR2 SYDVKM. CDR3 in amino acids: CASSLRPAGNRETQYF. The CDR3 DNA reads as TGTGCCAGCAGTTTAAGGCCGGCGGGGAACAGGGAGACCCAGTACTTC.

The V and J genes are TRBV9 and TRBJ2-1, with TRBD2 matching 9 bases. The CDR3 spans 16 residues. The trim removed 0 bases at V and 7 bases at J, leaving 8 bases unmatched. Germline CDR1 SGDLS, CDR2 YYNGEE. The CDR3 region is CASSVATSGGRNEQFF. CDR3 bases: TGTGCCAGCAGCGTAGCTACGAGCGGGGGGAGGAATGAGCAGTTCTTC.

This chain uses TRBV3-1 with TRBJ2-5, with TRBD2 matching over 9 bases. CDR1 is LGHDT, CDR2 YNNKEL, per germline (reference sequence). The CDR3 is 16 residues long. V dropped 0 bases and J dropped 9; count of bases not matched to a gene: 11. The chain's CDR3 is CASSQDGWLAGISQYF. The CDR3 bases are TGTGCCAGCAGCCAAGATGGGTGGCTAGCGGGAATTTCCCAGTACTTC.

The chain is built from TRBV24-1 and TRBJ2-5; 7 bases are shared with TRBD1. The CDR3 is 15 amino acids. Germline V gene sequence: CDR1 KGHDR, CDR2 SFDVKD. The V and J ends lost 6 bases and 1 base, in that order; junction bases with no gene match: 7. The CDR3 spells CATSRTGGFQETQYF. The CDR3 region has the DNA TGTGCCACCAGTCGGACAGGCGGTTTCCAAGAGACCCAGTACTTC.

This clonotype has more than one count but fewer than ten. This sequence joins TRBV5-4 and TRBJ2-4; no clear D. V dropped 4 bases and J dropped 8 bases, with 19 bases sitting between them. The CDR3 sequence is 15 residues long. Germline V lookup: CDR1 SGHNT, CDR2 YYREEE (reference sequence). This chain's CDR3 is CASSPSRSPKDIQYF. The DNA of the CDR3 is TGTGCCAGCAGCCCATCAAGGTCCCCCAAGGACATTCAGTACTTC.